This T cell receptor beta chain was profiled in a study of CD8+ T cells in alopecia areata. Sample treatment: oral pan-JAK inhibitor, 5-10 mg twice daily. Study-wide findings and caveats: On tofacitinib, scalp and blood still held many of the expanded lesional clones. Scalp sequencing also captures normal skin's resident alphabeta T cells.

Germline CDR1 PRHDT, CDR2 FYEKMQ (reference sequence). This CDR3 is built from 16 residues. The germline V and J ends were trimmed by 4 bases and 2 bases, with 16 bases remaining between them. This clone was observed a few times. Its target is unknown. Once RNA had been extracted, it was reverse transcribed into cDNA to act as the sequencing template. Repertoires were generated with immunoSEQ multiplex PCR, while TCRdb's copy carries only in-frame clones and drops some. The table records around 100,000 clones, approximately 70% of them present only once. This specimen was CD8+ T cells sorted from blood, taken between weeks 44 and 45, from a patient treated with tofacitinib. The genes are TRBV13 and TRBJ2-3; D is perhaps TRBD2 (6 bases). This clonotype was obtained from a human donor with alopecia areata. The CDR3 is CASSSIGTGDTDTQYF. The DNA of the CDR3 is TGTGCCAGCAGCTCGATCGGGACTGGGGACACAGATACGCAGTATTTT. The whole variable domain, filled in from reference TRBV13 and TRBJ2-3, reads AAGVIQSPRHLIKEKRETATLKCYPIPRHDTVYWYQQGPGQDPQFLISFYEKMQSDKGSIPDRFSAQQFSDYHSELNMSSLELGDSALYFCASSSIGTGDTDTQYFGPGTRLTVL.